The source of this T cell receptor (beta chain) is a study of blood T cell repertoires in COVID-19. As for the study in general: The United States, Italy and Spain supplied acute and convalescent COVID-19 samples. Nucleic acid was either cDNA or gDNA, and it came from T cells, B-cell-depleted T cells, or PBMCs.

Authors' processing steps: Nucleated cell number was recorded as an estimate derived from reference gene primer amplification. Sequencing used immunoSEQ multiplex PCR; TCRdb keeps in-frame clones, though not all of them. The V and J calls and the clone size are those of that table, but D and trimming were determined from the DNA. This sample has about 60,000 clones, with around 85% found just once. This clone was picked up many times. V gave up 0 bases and J gave up 0 bases, with 10 bases separating them. The CDR3 sequence is 15 residues long. The germline V gene has CDR1 SGDLS and CDR2 YYNGEE. The sample comprised peripheral blood. The chain combines TRBV9 with TRBJ2-7; possible D gene TRBD2, 5 bases. This sequence was found in a human donor in a cohort sampled during active COVID-19. In DNA, the CDR3 is TGTGCCAGCAGCGTAGCATTCGGGAACTCCTACGAGCAGTACTTC. It encodes CASSVAFGNSYEQYF.